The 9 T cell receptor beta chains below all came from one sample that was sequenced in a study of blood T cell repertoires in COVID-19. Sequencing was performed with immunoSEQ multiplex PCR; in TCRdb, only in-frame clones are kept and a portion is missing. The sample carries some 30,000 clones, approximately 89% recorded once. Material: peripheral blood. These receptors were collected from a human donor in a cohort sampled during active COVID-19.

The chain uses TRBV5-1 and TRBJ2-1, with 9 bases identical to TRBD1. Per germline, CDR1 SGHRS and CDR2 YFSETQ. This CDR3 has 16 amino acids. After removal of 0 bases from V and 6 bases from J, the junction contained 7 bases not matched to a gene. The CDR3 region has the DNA TGCGCCAGCAGCTTGGGCTACGGGACAGGGAGCAATGAGCAGTTCTTC. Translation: CASSLGYGTGSNEQFF. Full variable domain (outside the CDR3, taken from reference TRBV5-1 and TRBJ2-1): KAGVTQTPRYLIKTRGQQVTLSCSPISGHRSVSWYQQTPGQGLQFLFEYFSETQRNKGNFPGRFSGRQFSNSRSEMNVSTLELGDSALYLCASSLGYGTGSNEQFFGPGTRLTVL.

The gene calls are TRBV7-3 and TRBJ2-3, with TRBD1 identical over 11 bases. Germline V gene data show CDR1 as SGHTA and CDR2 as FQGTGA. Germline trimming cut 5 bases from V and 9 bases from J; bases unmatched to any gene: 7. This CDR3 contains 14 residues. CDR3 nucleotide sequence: TGTGCCAGCAGCCCGGGACAGGGGGTTCCCACGCAGTATTTT. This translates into CASSPGQGVPTQYF.

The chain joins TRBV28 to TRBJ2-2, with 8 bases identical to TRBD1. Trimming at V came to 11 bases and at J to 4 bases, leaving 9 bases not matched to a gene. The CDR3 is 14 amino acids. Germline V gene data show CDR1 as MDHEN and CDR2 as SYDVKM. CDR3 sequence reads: CASGRGQGTGELFF. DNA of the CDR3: TGTGCCTCGGGCCGAGGACAGGGCACCGGGGAGCTGTTTTTT.

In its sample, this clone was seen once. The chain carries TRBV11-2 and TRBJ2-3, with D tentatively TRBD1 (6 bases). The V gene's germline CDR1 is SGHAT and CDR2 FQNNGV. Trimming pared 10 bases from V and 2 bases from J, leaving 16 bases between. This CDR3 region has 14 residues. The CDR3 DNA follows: TGTGCCACTGGGGACACGGGAACCACAGATACGCAGTATTTT. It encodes CATGDTGTTDTQYF. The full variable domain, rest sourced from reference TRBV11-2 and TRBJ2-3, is EAGVAQSPRYKIIEKRQSVAFWCNPISGHATLYWYQQILGQGPKLLIQFQNNGVVDDSQLPKDRFSAERLKGVDSTLKIQPAKLEDSAVYLCATGDTGTTDTQYFGPGTRLTVL.

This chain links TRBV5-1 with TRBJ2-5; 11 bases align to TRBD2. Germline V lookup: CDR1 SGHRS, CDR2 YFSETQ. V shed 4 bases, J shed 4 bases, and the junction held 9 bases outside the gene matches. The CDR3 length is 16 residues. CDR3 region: CASSHQTSGGGETQYF. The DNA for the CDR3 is TGCGCCAGCAGCCACCAAACTAGCGGGGGAGGAGAGACCCAGTACTTC.

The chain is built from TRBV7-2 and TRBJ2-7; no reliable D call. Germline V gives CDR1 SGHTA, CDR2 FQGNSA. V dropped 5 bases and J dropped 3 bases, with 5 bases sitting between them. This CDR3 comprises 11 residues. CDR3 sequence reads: CASSGHYEQYF. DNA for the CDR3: TGTGCCAGCAGCGGGCACTACGAGCAGTACTTC.

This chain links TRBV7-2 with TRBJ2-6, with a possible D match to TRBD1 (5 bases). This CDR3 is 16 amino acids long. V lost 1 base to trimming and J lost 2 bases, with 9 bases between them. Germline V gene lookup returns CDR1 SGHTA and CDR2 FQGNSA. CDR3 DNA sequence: TGTGCCAGCAGCTTAGTGTCAGGGACTGGGGCCAACGTCCTGACTTTC. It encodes CASSLVSGTGANVLTF.

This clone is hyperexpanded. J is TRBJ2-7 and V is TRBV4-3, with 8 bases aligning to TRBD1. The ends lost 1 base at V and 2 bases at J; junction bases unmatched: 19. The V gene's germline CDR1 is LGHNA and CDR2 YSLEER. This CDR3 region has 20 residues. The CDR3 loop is CASSQVRFGWTGRSTYEQYF. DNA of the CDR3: TGCGCCAGCAGCCAAGTGAGGTTTGGCTGGACAGGGAGGTCTACCTACGAGCAGTACTTC.

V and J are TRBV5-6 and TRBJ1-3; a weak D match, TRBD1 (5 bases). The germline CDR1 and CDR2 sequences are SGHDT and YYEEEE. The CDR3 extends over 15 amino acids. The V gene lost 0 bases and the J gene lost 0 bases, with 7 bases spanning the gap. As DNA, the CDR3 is TGTGCCAGCAGCTTGGTAGACAGCTCTGGAAACACCATATATTTT. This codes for CASSLVDSSGNTIYF.